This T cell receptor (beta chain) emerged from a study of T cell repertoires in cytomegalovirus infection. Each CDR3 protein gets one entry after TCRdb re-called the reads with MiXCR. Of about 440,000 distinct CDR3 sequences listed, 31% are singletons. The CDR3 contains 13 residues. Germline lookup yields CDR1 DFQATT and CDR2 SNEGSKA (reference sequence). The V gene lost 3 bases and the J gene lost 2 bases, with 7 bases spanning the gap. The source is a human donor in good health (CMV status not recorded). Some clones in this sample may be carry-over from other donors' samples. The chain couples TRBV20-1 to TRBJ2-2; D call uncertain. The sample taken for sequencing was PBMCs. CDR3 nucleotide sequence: TGCAGTGCTAGTGCAAGAAACACCGGGGAGCTGTTTTTT. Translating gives CSASARNTGELFF.